The 18 T cell receptor beta chains reported below all come from one sample, sequenced in a study of shared clonotypes between healthy human individuals. This table comes from immunoSEQ multiplex PCR, and its TCRdb copy is limited to in-frame clones, with some not included. The table shows about 2.1 million clones, with around 93% occurring only once. Naivety among CD8 cells was defined by CD45RO negativity and positive CCR7 selection, thereby excluding terminally differentiated effector memory CD45RA+ cells. Sample: naive CD8+ T cells from PBMCs. The receptors derive from a man in his late teens or twenties in good health. Some clones in this sample may be carry-over from other donors' samples.

This chain joins TRBV27 and TRBJ2-3; the match to TRBD1 covers 7 bases. From germline, CDR1 is MNHEY and CDR2 SMNVEV (reference sequence). This CDR3 is 18 amino acids long. Losses at the gene ends were 2 bases for V and 3 bases for J; bases not matched to a gene: 14. The CDR3 loop reads CASSLPSLAGTATDTQYF. The CDR3 nucleotides read TGTGCCAGCAGTTTACCCTCCTTAGCCGGGACAGCTACAGATACGCAGTATTTT.

CDR3 nucleotide sequence: TGTGCCAGCAGTGTGGGAATCGAGCAGTACTTC. Translating it yields CASSVGIEQYF. The rearrangement uses TRBV2 and TRBJ2-7, with D uncertain. V was cut by 4 bases and J by 6 bases, with 7 bases left in between. The germline gives CDR1 SNHLY, CDR2 FYNNEI. The CDR3 extends over 11 amino acids.

The chain carries TRBV5-6 and TRBJ1-2, with TRBD1 matching over 10 bases. The germline CDR1 and CDR2 sequences are SGHDT and YYEEEE. This CDR3 has 16 residues. Trimming removed 4 bases from V and 5 bases from J; junction bases left unmatched: 11. CDR3 DNA: TGTGCCAGCAGCCTGATGACAGGGGGCGCAGAATATGGCTACACCTTC. It codes for CASSLMTGGAEYGYTF.

CDR3 sequence: CASSPPTADYEQYF. The CDR3 DNA is TGTGCCAGCAGTCCCCCTACGGCAGACTACGAGCAGTACTTC. The J gene is TRBJ2-7, the V gene TRBV27; no clear D gene. Trimming pared 5 bases from V and 3 bases from J, leaving 14 bases between. In germline, CDR1 is MNHEY, CDR2 SMNVEV (reference sequence). This CDR3 region has 14 residues.

This rearrangement joins TRBV9 to TRBJ2-5; 9 nucleotides match TRBD1. After removal of 4 bases from V and 5 bases from J, the junction contained 18 bases not matched to a gene. The CDR3 runs 18 residues. Germline V gene lookup returns CDR1 SGDLS and CDR2 YYNGEE. The DNA for the CDR3 is TGTGCCAGCAGCCTCCGCGGGACAGGGCAAGTGGGGGAGGAGACCCAGTACTTC. Translated: CASSLRGTGQVGEETQYF.

The genes are TRBV4-2 and TRBJ2-1; 8 bases fit TRBD2. V shed 1 base, J shed 5 bases, and the junction held 7 bases outside the gene matches. The V gene's germline CDR1 is LGHNA and CDR2 YNFKEQ. CDR3 length: 16 residues. As DNA, the CDR3 is TGTGCCAGCAGCCAAGTAAAAGCGGGAGTCCACAATGAGCAGTTCTTC. It is translated as CASSQVKAGVHNEQFF.

This sequence joins TRBV10-3 and TRBJ2-6; 12 bases are a match to TRBD2. J was trimmed by 0 bases and V by 6 bases; bases with no gene match: 3. The CDR3 sequence is 17 residues long. Germline CDR1 ENHRY, CDR2 SYGVKD. CDR3 sequence: CAIRELAGGSGANVLTF. In nucleotides, the CDR3 is TGTGCCATCAGGGAACTAGCGGGGGGCTCTGGGGCCAACGTCCTGACTTTC.

Concerning this clone itself: Different DNA sequences within this sample yield the same CDR3. The genes are TRBV7-9 and TRBJ2-1; perhaps TRBD2 as D (6 bases). The CDR3 covers 12 residues. Germline V gene data show CDR1 as SEHNR and CDR2 as FQNEAQ (reference sequence). V shed 1 base and J shed 10 bases, with 8 bases lying between them. The CDR3 DNA is TGTGCCAGCAGCTTAGGTCGGGGGGAGCAGTTCTTC. Amino acid sequence: CASSLGRGEQFF.

The table lists this clone with a few counts. The rearrangement uses TRBV25-1 and TRBJ1-1; weak D call: TRBD1 (5 bases). The CDR3 consists of 10 residues. Trimming took off 6 bases at V and 6 bases at J, with 5 bases between the two ends. The germline V gene has CDR1 MGHDK and CDR2 SYGVNS. CDR3 sequence (DNA): TGTGCCAGCAGGGGGGCTGAAGCTTTCTTT. This codes for CASRGAEAFF.

The CDR3 region has the DNA TGTGCCAGCAGCGCCATTCGCGCACCGGGTGAAAAACTGTTTTTT. Translating it yields CASSAIRAPGEKLFF. The chain is built from TRBV11-2 and TRBJ1-4; no reliable D call. Germline assignment: CDR1 SGHAT and CDR2 FQNNGV. Trimming took 5 bases from V and 7 from J, leaving 17 bases between them. This CDR3 has 15 amino acids. Full variable domain (outside the CDR3, taken from reference TRBV11-2 and TRBJ1-4): EAGVAQSPRYKIIEKRQSVAFWCNPISGHATLYWYQQILGQGPKLLIQFQNNGVVDDSQLPKDRFSAERLKGVDSTLKIQPAKLEDSAVYLCASSAIRAPGEKLFFGSGTQLSVL.

The rearrangement links TRBV6-5 to TRBJ1-1; D call uncertain. The CDR3 has 14 residues. The germline V gene has CDR1 MNHEY and CDR2 SVGAGI. The V and J ends lost 0 bases and 3 bases respectively, with 8 bases between them. The CDR3 nucleotides read TGTGCCAGCAGTTACTCGCCAGCCTACACTGAAGCTTTCTTT. It is translated as CASSYSPAYTEAFF.

V gene TRBV27 combines with J gene TRBJ2-3; D perhaps matches TRBD1 (7 bases). V lost 8 bases and J lost 4, with 16 bases in between. The CDR3 has 14 residues. CDR1 and CDR2 (germline): MNHEY, SMNVEV (reference sequence). DNA of the CDR3: TGTGCCAGCCAAAGCGGAGGGGGCGCAGATACGCAGTATTTT. Its translation is CASQSGGGADTQYF.

V is TRBV9 and J is TRBJ1-3; D gene uncertain. Trimming stripped 3 bases from V and 4 bases from J, with 8 bases between. This CDR3 is 13 amino acids long. Germline CDR1 SGDLS, CDR2 YYNGEE. The CDR3 DNA is TGTGCCAGCAGCGGCTTGGGAGGAAACACCATATATTTT. Translated: CASSGLGGNTIYF.

This clone was seen once. The chain joins TRBV28 to TRBJ1-5; the match to TRBD1 covers 8 bases. The germline V gene encodes CDR1 MDHEN and CDR2 SYDVKM. Trimming took 5 bases from V and 3 from J; bases not matched to a gene: 6. This CDR3 is 15 amino acids long. CDR3 amino acids: CASSLGQAPNQPQHF. The CDR3 nucleotides are TGTGCCAGCAGTCTGGGACAGGCCCCCAATCAGCCCCAGCATTTT. The complete variable domain, with remaining parts taken from reference TRBV28 and TRBJ1-5, reads DVKVTQSSRYLVKRTGEKVFLECVQDMDHENMFWYRQDPGLGLRLIYFSYDVKMKEKGDIPEGYSVSREKKERFSLILESASTNQTSMYLCASSLGQAPNQPQHFGDGTRLSIL.

This chain uses TRBV28 with TRBJ2-5, with 10 bases fitting TRBD2. The CDR3 has 19 amino acids. Per the germline V gene, CDR1 is MDHEN and CDR2 is SYDVKM. V trimming: 8 bases; J trimming: 1 base; junction bases outside the gene matches: 19. CDR3 coding DNA: TGTGCCAGCTCGGGGCTTCAGTGGATTACTAGCGGGACCCAAGAGACCCAGTACTTC. Translating it yields CASSGLQWITSGTQETQYF.

The chain is built from TRBV7-3 and TRBJ1-1; no clear D gene. The V gene's germline CDR1 is SGHTA and CDR2 FQGTGA. The ends were cut back, 3 bases at V and 4 bases at J, with 9 bases in the middle. This CDR3 is built from 13 residues. Here the CDR3 DNA reads TGTGCCAGCAGCTTTGACGCGGGCACTGAAGCTTTCTTT. This encodes CASSFDAGTEAFF.

The rearrangement links TRBV2 to TRBJ2-2, with 14 bases fitting TRBD2. CDR3 length equals 17 residues. V shed 3 bases and J 4 bases; nucleotides not matched to a gene: 4. The germline CDR1 and CDR2 sequences are SNHLY and FYNNEI. CDR3 sequence: CASSEGLAGVSTGELFF. The CDR3 DNA reads TGTGCCAGCAGTGAGGGACTAGCGGGAGTTAGCACCGGGGAGCTGTTTTTT.

DNA for the CDR3: TGTGCCAGCAGCTACCCTATTAGCGGTTACACCGGGGAGCTGTTTTTT. Its translation is CASSYPISGYTGELFF. This chain links TRBV5-8 with TRBJ2-2; D perhaps matches TRBD2 (6 bases). The germline gives CDR1 SGHTS, CDR2 YDEGEE. Between the trimmed V and J ends, which lost 3 bases and 3 bases, there was a span of 15 bases. CDR3 length: 16 residues.